The subject of this entry is one TCR beta chain. Here immunoSEQ multiplex PCR was the method, and the copy in TCRdb shows in-frame clones only, minus some. There are about 160,000 clones in the sample; around 84% occur only once, and roughly a fifth lies in the top ten. The data belong to a study of blood T cell repertoires in COVID-19. In the study overall: Acute and convalescent COVID-19 specimens originated in the United States, Italy and Spain.

The CDR3 is 15 residues long. Germline lookup yields CDR1 SGHDT and CDR2 YYEEEE. Trimming removed 3 bases from V and 11 bases from J; junction bases left unmatched: 13. Sequenced input: peripheral blood. V and J are TRBV5-6 and TRBJ1-4, with 7 nucleotides matching TRBD1. This receptor was obtained from a woman older than 75 with acute or convalescent COVID-19. DNA for the CDR3: TGTGCCAGCAGCTCCACCGGGGACAGAGCAAGGAAACTGTTTTTT. Its protein is CASSSTGDRARKLFF.